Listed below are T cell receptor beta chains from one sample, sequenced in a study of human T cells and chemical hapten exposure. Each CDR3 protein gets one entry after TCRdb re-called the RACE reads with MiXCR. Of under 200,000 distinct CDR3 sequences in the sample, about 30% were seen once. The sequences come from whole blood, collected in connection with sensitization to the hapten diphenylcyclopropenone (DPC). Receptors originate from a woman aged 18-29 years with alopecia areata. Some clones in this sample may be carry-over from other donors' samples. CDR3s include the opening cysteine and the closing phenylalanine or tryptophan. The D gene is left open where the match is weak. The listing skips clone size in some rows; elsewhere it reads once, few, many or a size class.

DNA: TGTGCCAGCAGCAAAACGCGACAGGTAGCCTACGAGCAGTACTTC
CDR3: CASSKTRQVAYEQYF
V: TRBV7-2
size: few
J: TRBJ2-7
D: -

DNA: TGTGCCAGCAGGGGGGAGGGTAGCTTCTCCTACGAGCAGTACTTC
CDR3: CASRGEGSFSYEQYF
V: TRBV4-2
size: -
J: TRBJ2-7
D: TRBD2

DNA: TGTGCCATCAGTGGGGGGGTAGCCCAAACCAAAAACATTCAGTACTTC
CDR3: CAISGGVAQTKNIQYF
V: TRBV10-3
size: -
J: TRBJ2-4
D: -

DNA: TGTGCCAGCATGATGGGACAGGTGGCTTTCTTT
CDR3: CASMMGQVAFF
V: TRBV27
size: few
J: TRBJ1-1
D: TRBD1

DNA: TGTGCCAGCAGCCAAGTCGCGGGGGATAATTCACCCCTCCACTTT
CDR3: CASSQVAGDNSPLHF
V: TRBV4-2
size: few
J: TRBJ1-6
D: -

DNA: TGCGCCAGCAGCTTGGTAGTTTGGGGGAGCACAGATACGCAGTATTTT
CDR3: CASSLVVWGSTDTQYF
V: TRBV5-1
size: few
J: TRBJ2-3
D: -

DNA: TGTGCCAGCAGCTTAGAGCGGGGGGTGGTGTCAGATACGCAGTATTTT
CDR3: CASSLERGVVSDTQYF
V: TRBV7-2
size: few
J: TRBJ2-3
D: TRBD2

DNA: TGTGCTAGTGGTTTCGGGAATGAGCAGTTCTTC
CDR3: CASGFGNEQFF
V: TRBV12-5
size: few
J: TRBJ2-1
D: -

DNA: TGTGCCAGCAGCCACCTAGCGTTGGCCAAAAACATTCAGTACTTC
CDR3: CASSHLALAKNIQYF
V: TRBV3-1
size: -
J: TRBJ2-4
D: -

DNA: TGTGCCAGTGAAGTGGTGTTGGGCACTGAAGCTTTCTTT
CDR3: CASEVVLGTEAFF
V: TRBV2
size: few
J: TRBJ1-1
D: -

DNA: TGCAGTGCAAGCAGACTAGCGGGGGGAGAGACCCAGTACTTC
CDR3: CSASRLAGGETQYF
V: TRBV20-1
size: few
J: TRBJ2-5
D: TRBD2

DNA: TGTGCCAGCAGCCTCTCTAGCGGGGGGGTGTTGTACAATGAGCAGTTCTTC
CDR3: CASSLSSGGVLYNEQFF
V: TRBV7-6
size: -
J: TRBJ2-1
D: TRBD2

DNA: TGTGCCATCAGACGGACAGGGGGTACCTACGAGCAGTACTTC
CDR3: CAIRRTGGTYEQYF
V: TRBV10-3
size: few
J: TRBJ2-7
D: TRBD1

DNA: TGCGCCAGCAGCCAATCGGGACTTTTAAGCACAGATACGCAGTATTTT
CDR3: CASSQSGLLSTDTQYF
V: TRBV4-3
size: -
J: TRBJ2-3
D: -

DNA: TGTGCCAGCAGCTTTTCGTGGATGACCCACCGACAGGGGGCTCCCCTGATCGGCAATTCACCCCTCCACTTT
CDR3: CASSFSWMTHRQGAPLIGNSPLHF
V: TRBV7-9
size: -
J: TRBJ1-6
D: TRBD1

DNA: TGTGCCAGCAGCTCCTTCAGCGGGGGGGCAACCGAGCAGTACTTC
CDR3: CASSSFSGGATEQYF
V: TRBV7-9
size: few
J: TRBJ2-7
D: TRBD2

DNA: TGTGCCAGCAGTCCCGGTCCTTTCAGCTATGGCTACACCTTC
CDR3: CASSPGPFSYGYTF
V: TRBV12-3/TRBV12-4
size: -
J: TRBJ1-2
D: -

DNA: TGCAGTAAGACAGCTACGACGTACCAAGAGACCCAGTACTTC
CDR3: CSKTATTYQETQYF
V: TRBV20-1
size: -
J: TRBJ2-5
D: -

DNA: TGTGCCAGCAGCCCCGGAGAGGGACGTTTAGAAAAACTGTTTTTT
CDR3: CASSPGEGRLEKLFF
V: TRBV9
size: few
J: TRBJ1-4
D: -

DNA: TGTGCCAGCAGCCCTCTAGGAGGGGGGGAAAACATTCAGTACTTC
CDR3: CASSPLGGGENIQYF
V: TRBV9
size: -
J: TRBJ2-4
D: -

DNA: TGTGCCAGCACCCCGACAGCCTCGAACACTGAAGCTTTCTTT
CDR3: CASTPTASNTEAFF
V: TRBV6-6
size: -
J: TRBJ1-1
D: -

DNA: TGTGCCAGCAGCCTAACTAGCGGGAGGAATGAGCAGTTCTTC
CDR3: CASSLTSGRNEQFF
V: TRBV4-2
size: -
J: TRBJ2-1
D: TRBD2

DNA: TGCAGTGCTGGAAAGGGACAGGGGGGGCCCTACGAGCAGTACTTC
CDR3: CSAGKGQGGPYEQYF
V: TRBV20-1
size: few
J: TRBJ2-7
D: TRBD1

DNA: TGTGCCATCCTCGTCGGGATTTCCTATAATTCACCCCTCCACTTT
CDR3: CAILVGISYNSPLHF
V: TRBV27
size: -
J: TRBJ1-6
D: -

DNA: TGCAGCGTTGGTCGGACAGGGGAAAAACTGTTTTTT
CDR3: CSVGRTGEKLFF
V: TRBV29-1
size: few
J: TRBJ1-4
D: TRBD1

DNA: TGCGCCAGCAGCCAAGAGCTGCTCACAGATACGCAGTATTTT
CDR3: CASSQELLTDTQYF
V: TRBV4-1
size: few
J: TRBJ2-3
D: -

DNA: TGTGCCAGCAGCTTAGCGAGTCGGGGCTCGGATGCTTTCTTT
CDR3: CASSLASRGSDAFF
V: TRBV7-9
size: -
J: TRBJ1-1
D: -

DNA: TGTGCCAGCAGCTTACAGCGCGGGGGCCGCAATGAGCAGTTCTTC
CDR3: CASSLQRGGRNEQFF
V: TRBV7-8
size: -
J: TRBJ2-1
D: -

DNA: TGCAGTGCCCGACTAGCGGAGCAGTTCTTC
CDR3: CSARLAEQFF
V: TRBV20-1
size: -
J: TRBJ2-1
D: TRBD2

DNA: TGTGCCATCAGAAGGCGCGACCAGTACAATGAGCAGTTCTTC
CDR3: CAIRRRDQYNEQFF
V: TRBV10-3
size: -
J: TRBJ2-1
D: -

DNA: TGTGCCAGCACAACTAGCGGAGATACGCAGTATTTT
CDR3: CASTTSGDTQYF
V: TRBV6-2/TRBV6-3
size: -
J: TRBJ2-3
D: TRBD2

DNA: TGTGCCAGCTCACCACCGCAGGGTACCTACAATGAGCAGTTCTTC
CDR3: CASSPPQGTYNEQFF
V: TRBV18
size: -
J: TRBJ2-1
D: -

DNA: TGTGCCACCAGTCTTAGAGCTCCGGGACAGGGAATCCGTGTGGATGAAAAACTGTTTTTT
CDR3: CATSLRAPGQGIRVDEKLFF
V: TRBV19
size: few
J: TRBJ1-4
D: TRBD1

DNA: TGTGCCAGCAGTGGACGTACCAATTCACCCCTCCACTTT
CDR3: CASSGRTNSPLHF
V: TRBV6-5
size: -
J: TRBJ1-6
D: -

DNA: TGTGCCAGCATTCTACTGGGGACATGCAATCAGCCCCAGCATTTT
CDR3: CASILLGTCNQPQHF
V: TRBV2
size: few
J: TRBJ1-5
D: -

DNA: TGCGCCAGCAGCCCAGGGGGTCTTTACAATGAGCAGTTCTTC
CDR3: CASSPGGLYNEQFF
V: TRBV10-2
size: -
J: TRBJ2-1
D: TRBD1

DNA: TGTGCCAGCATTCCGGGACAGGGTAACACTGAAGCTTTCTTT
CDR3: CASIPGQGNTEAFF
V: TRBV7-2
size: few
J: TRBJ1-1
D: TRBD1